The entry that follows covers one T cell receptor (beta chain) sequence. No antigen is known for it. The sample originates from a study of vaccination and CD4 T cells after COVID-19. Overall study: Overlapping SARS-CoV-2, HCoV-NL63, HCoV-OC43 and HCoV-229E spike peptides stimulated the cells. As control conditions, cultures were given either a CEFX pool serving as positive control, an HIV-1 Nef pool, or no peptide at all.

Scientists ran DNA taken from cultured CD4+ T cells through the Oncomine TCR Beta short-read assay for sequencing. TCRdb itself ran the PCR reads through MiXCR, one entry per CDR3 protein. The sample holds some 3,900 distinct CDR3 sequences, 40% to 55% seen once. The treatment denotes: roughly 10-day PBMC culture with coronavirus spike peptide pools or control peptides (ViraFEST assay). The sequenced material came from CD4+ T cells from blood, cultured in vitro. The clonotype originates from a human donor who had recovered from COVID-19.

The CDR3 loop reads CASSPASAAGLHGYTF. The DNA of the CDR3 is TGTGCCAGCTCACCCGCCTCCGCGGCGGGTCTTCATGGCTACACCTTC. The chain combines TRBV18 with TRBJ1-2; D unclear. The CDR3 length is 16 residues. The V gene lost 3 bases and the J gene lost 6 bases, with 20 bases spanning the gap. CDR1 and CDR2 from the germline V gene are KGHSH and LQKENI.